These 2 T cell receptor beta chains originate from one sample sequenced in a study of cytomegalovirus exposure and HLA in healthy donors. 60 Vbeta and 13 Jbeta primers were used in PCR. Clones were sequenced by immunoSEQ multiplex PCR, and TCRdb holds only the in-frame ones, with some missing. This sample yields under 250,000 clones, of which around three quarters are seen a single time; 4.4% belongs to the top ten. The sequenced material came from PBMCs. Receptors originate from a woman aged 30 to 39 in good health and CMV-seropositive.

There are a few counts of this clone. This rearrangement joins TRBV6-5 to TRBJ1-6; D is uncertain. The CDR3 covers 15 residues. Trimming left V 6 bases short and J 8 bases short, with 17 bases between. Per the germline V gene, CDR1 is MNHEY and CDR2 is SVGAGI. The CDR3 protein is CASSPSETLDSPLHF. The CDR3 coding sequence is TGTGCCAGCAGCCCCAGCGAAACTCTCGATTCACCCCTCCACTTT.

The chain combines TRBV5-6 with TRBJ2-1, with TRBD2 matching 9 bases. This CDR3 spans 16 amino acids. With 3 bases clipped from V and 5 bases from J, the junction kept 9 bases outside the gene matches. Germline CDR1 and CDR2: SGHDT and YYEEEE. The CDR3 is CASSYWSASGDNEQFF. CDR3 nucleotides: TGTGCCAGCAGCTACTGGAGTGCTAGCGGGGACAATGAGCAGTTCTTC.